The next 10 T cell receptor beta chains were all read from a single sample in a study of cytomegalovirus exposure and HLA in healthy donors. The PCR had 60 Vbeta and 13 Jbeta primers. Generated by immunoSEQ multiplex PCR, the TCRdb table keeps only in-frame clones and is missing some. The sample records more than 95,000 clones, roughly 82% being singletons. Source material: PBMCs. All receptors derive from an older woman in good health and CMV-seropositive.

This chain uses TRBV11-1 with TRBJ1-2, with D tentatively TRBD1 (5 bases). V lost 2 bases and J 6 bases, leaving 10 bases between the germline ends. The CDR3 length is 13 residues. Germline-derived CDR1 and CDR2 are SGHAT and FQDESV (reference sequence). CDR3 region: CASSLTSGNGYTF. CDR3 DNA: TGTGCCAGCAGCTTAACCTCAGGGAATGGCTACACCTTC. The full variable domain, its missing parts supplied by reference TRBV11-1 and TRBJ1-2, is EAEVAQSPRYKITEKSQAVAFWCDPISGHATLYWYRQILGQGPELLVQFQDESVVDDSQLPKDRFSAERLKGVDSTLKIQPAELGDSAMYLCASSLTSGNGYTFGSGTRLTVV.

The table lists this clone with a count of one. The chain is built from TRBV7-9 and TRBJ2-1; 10 bases line up with TRBD2. Looked up from germline, CDR1 is SEHNR and CDR2 is FQNEAQ (reference sequence). The CDR3 runs 14 residues. Trimming at V came to 5 bases and at J to 9 bases, leaving 7 bases not matched to a gene. CDR3 in amino acids: CASSPLAGEAEQFF. CDR3 nucleotides: TGTGCCAGCAGCCCCCTAGCGGGAGAGGCTGAGCAGTTCTTC.

The chain employs TRBV9 and TRBJ1-2; D possibly corresponds to TRBD1 (5 bases). The CDR3 totals 15 residues. V dropped 3 bases and J dropped 0 bases, with 12 bases sitting between them. Germline-derived CDR1 and CDR2 are SGDLS and YYNGEE. The CDR3 loop reads CASSGRRAANYGYTF. DNA for the CDR3: TGTGCCAGCAGCGGACGCAGGGCAGCTAACTATGGCTACACCTTC.

The chain combines TRBV6-5 with TRBJ2-2, with 7 bases matching TRBD1. The ends lost 5 bases at V and 2 bases at J; junction bases unmatched: 2. This CDR3 contains 14 residues. Germline V lookup: CDR1 MNHEY, CDR2 SVGAGI. The CDR3 loop reads CASSRQGNTGELFF. CDR3 bases: TGTGCCAGCAGTAGACAGGGAAACACCGGGGAGCTGTTTTTT.

V is TRBV27 and J is TRBJ2-3, with 11 bases that match TRBD2. Germline lookup yields CDR1 MNHEY and CDR2 SMNVEV (reference sequence). The CDR3 loop spans 15 amino acids. V gave up 5 bases and J gave up 6 bases; unmatched junction bases: 7. The DNA of the CDR3 is TGTGCCAGCAGTAACCCGGGACTAGCGGCCGATACGCAGTATTTT. It yields the protein CASSNPGLAADTQYF.

The genes are TRBV7-9 and TRBJ1-6; D remains ambiguous. Trimming took off 1 base at V and 1 base at J, with 11 bases between the two ends. Germline lookup yields CDR1 SEHNR and CDR2 FQNEAQ (reference sequence). This CDR3 is built from 17 residues. CDR3 in amino acids: CASSLDPQKSYNSPLHF. In nucleotides, the CDR3 is TGTGCCAGCAGCTTAGATCCACAGAAGTCCTATAATTCACCCCTCCACTTT. Full variable domain (missing parts from reference TRBV7-9 and TRBJ1-6): DTGVSQNPRHKITKRGQNVTFRCDPISEHNRLYWYRQTLGQGPEFLTYFQNEAQLEKSRLLSDRFSAERPKGSFSTLEIQRTEQGDSAMYLCASSLDPQKSYNSPLHFGNGTRLTVT.

This clone has just a few counts. The chain uses TRBV4-2 and TRBJ2-7, with TRBD2 identical over 9 bases. The germline gives CDR1 LGHNA, CDR2 YNFKEQ. The V and J ends lost 2 bases and 1 base, in that order; junction bases with no gene match: 6. CDR3 length equals 16 residues. CDR3 region: CASSQTSGLASYEQYF. DNA of the CDR3: TGTGCCAGCAGCCAAACTTCGGGACTAGCTTCCTACGAGCAGTACTTC.

On this clone itself: Relative to the germline gene, one junction end is altered; a read error may explain this. CDR3 region: CASSLRTSGSSVDF. The DNA of the CDR3 is TGTGCCAGCAGCTTACGGACTAGCGGGAGTTCAGTTGACTTC. The chain recombines TRBV13 with TRBJ2-5; TRBD2 agrees at 13 bases. CDR1 is PRHDT, CDR2 FYEKMQ, per germline (reference sequence). The CDR3 extends over 14 amino acids.

The chain uses TRBV12-5 and TRBJ1-1; D possibly corresponds to TRBD1 (5 bases). V lost 4 bases and J lost 4, with 19 bases in between. The length of the CDR3 is 16 residues. Germline-derived CDR1 and CDR2 are LGHNT and FRNRAP. The DNA of the CDR3 is TGTGCTAGTGGTTCCCTGGGGGAGGGCTGGAGCACTGAAGCTTTCTTT. Its translation is CASGSLGEGWSTEAFF.

This chain links TRBV4-2 with TRBJ2-3, with TRBD2 identical over 12 bases. The CDR3 totals 16 residues. V gave up 4 bases and J gave up 0 bases; unmatched junction bases: 2. Germline V gene lookup returns CDR1 LGHNA and CDR2 YNFKEQ. The DNA for the CDR3 is TGTGCCAGCAGCCGAACTAGCGGGAGGAGCACAGATACGCAGTATTTT. Translation: CASSRTSGRSTDTQYF.